The 15 T cell receptor beta chains in this list originate from one sample, sequenced in a study of Graves' ophthalmopathy and Graves' hyperthyroidism. TCR beta CDR3 regions were amplified from RNA transcripts. Second-round multiplex PCR came after first-round RT-PCR with HTBI primers. TCRdb re-called the multiplex PCR reads with MiXCR, one entry per CDR3 protein. The sample holds approximately 210,000 distinct CDR3 sequences, 25% to 30% seen once. The sequencing input was peripheral blood. The receptors stem from a man over 45 with Graves' ophthalmopathy.

This clonotype was seen a few times. The genes are TRBV25-1 and TRBJ2-3, with 12 bases fitting TRBD2. Germline V gene data show CDR1 as MGHDK and CDR2 as SYGVNS. V dropped 6 bases and J dropped 1; count of bases not matched to a gene: 14. This CDR3 has 19 amino acids. The CDR3 DNA reads as TGTGCCAGCAGGCTCCTAGCGGGAGGGCCGCTGCGAGGCACAGATACGCAGTATTTT. This translates into CASRLLAGGPLRGTDTQYF.

The sample holds many counts of this clonotype. V and J are TRBV12-3 or TRBV12-4 and TRBJ1-2; 9 bases align to TRBD1. The V and J ends lost 2 bases and 8 bases, in that order; junction bases with no gene match: 12. The CDR3 is 16 amino acids. Here the CDR3 reads CASSLKIGQGMEGYTF. CDR3 DNA: TGTGCCAGCAGTTTAAAAATCGGACAGGGGATGGAGGGCTACACCTTC.

This clonotype was seen at least ten times. The chain links TRBV4-3 to TRBJ2-7; 10 nucleotides line up with TRBD1. The V gene's germline CDR1 is LGHNA and CDR2 YSLEER. V shed 2 bases and J 2 bases; nucleotides not matched to a gene: 6. CDR3 size: 16 residues. The CDR3 here is CASSQKSTGGAYEQYF. The CDR3 DNA follows: TGCGCCAGCAGCCAAAAGTCGACAGGGGGCGCCTACGAGCAGTACTTC.

Many counts were recorded for this clonotype. The chain carries TRBV13 and TRBJ1-6; 8 positions agree with TRBD1. In germline, CDR1 is PRHDT, CDR2 FYEKMQ (reference sequence). V was pared by 0 bases and J by 9 bases, with 1 base of the junction left unmatched. This CDR3 comprises 14 residues. This CDR3 reads CASSLGTGASPLHF. In DNA form, the CDR3 reads TGTGCCAGCAGCTTAGGGACAGGGGCTTCACCCCTCCACTTT.

The chain is built from TRBV12-3 or TRBV12-4 and TRBJ2-2, with 7 bases lining up with TRBD2. The CDR3 is 15 amino acids. Trimming at V came to 2 bases and at J to 4 bases, leaving 4 bases not matched to a gene. The CDR3 loop reads CASSLLGRSTGELFF. As DNA, the CDR3 is TGTGCCAGCAGTTTACTCGGGAGGAGCACCGGGGAGCTGTTTTTT.

This clonotype was detected ten times or more. The chain joins TRBV6-4 to TRBJ2-3; TRBD2 aligns across 7 bases. The CDR3 consists of 16 residues. Germline V gene sequence: CDR1 MRHNA, CDR2 SNTAGT. J lost 5 bases, V lost 10 bases, and 18 bases had no gene match. CDR3 loop: CATELRLAGAVDTQYF. The CDR3 coding sequence is TGTGCCACCGAACTCAGACTAGCCGGAGCGGTAGATACGCAGTATTTT.

This clonotype was counted at least ten times. V usage is TRBV2 and J usage is TRBJ2-7; the D is unclear. Germline V gene sequence: CDR1 SNHLY, CDR2 FYNNEI. CDR3 length: 15 residues. V was cut by 1 base and J by 2 bases, with 12 bases left in between. CDR3 in amino acids: CASSEDDPLAYEQYF. For the CDR3, the DNA is TGTGCCAGCAGTGAAGACGACCCCCTTGCCTACGAGCAGTACTTC.

This clonotype appeared many times. The rearrangement joins TRBV10-2 to TRBJ1-6; possible D gene TRBD1, 6 bases. V dropped 8 bases and J dropped 10 bases, with 21 bases sitting between them. Germline V lookup: CDR1 WSHSY, CDR2 SAAADI. The CDR3 has 15 amino acids. The DNA of the CDR3 is TGCGCCAGCCATCGGGGGGGCGAGGGAGGGTCACCCCTCCACTTT. This translates into CASHRGGEGGSPLHF.

This clonotype was seen many times. The rearrangement uses TRBV6-5 and TRBJ2-7; D is undetermined. V lost 2 bases, J lost 6 bases, and 11 bases lay in between. Germline V gene data show CDR1 as MNHEY and CDR2 as SVGAGI. This CDR3 has 13 residues. The CDR3 bases are TGTGCCAGCAGTTACGCTAGGGTCAGCGAGCAGTACTTC. It yields the protein CASSYARVSEQYF.

The V gene is TRBV6-1, the J gene TRBJ2-7; D not certain. The J call may not be correct, given that the DNA end is closer to TRBJ2-5. Germline V lookup: CDR1 MNHNS, CDR2 SASEGT. This CDR3 has 13 residues. Here the CDR3 reads CASSVGVGETQYF. CDR3 sequence (DNA): TGTGCCAGCAGTGTTGGGGTAGGGGAGACCCAGTACTTC.

This clonotype has ten or more counts. The V gene is TRBV12-3 or TRBV12-4, the J gene TRBJ2-7, with 10 bases matching TRBD2. With V trimmed by 5 bases and J by 3 bases, 4 bases remained unmatched. The CDR3 spans 14 residues. This CDR3 is CASSPLAGLYEQYF. CDR3 bases: TGTGCCAGCAGTCCACTAGCGGGACTCTACGAGCAGTACTTC.

This clonotype appeared many times. V gene TRBV6-1 combines with J gene TRBJ1-2, with 10 nucleotides matching TRBD1. The CDR3 is made up of 15 amino acids. After removal of 5 bases from V and 6 bases from J, the junction contained 9 bases not matched to a gene. Germline V gene data show CDR1 as MNHNS and CDR2 as SASEGT. Here the CDR3 reads CASSHPGQGRDGYTF. Written as DNA, the CDR3 is TGTGCCAGCAGTCATCCGGGACAGGGGAGAGATGGCTACACCTTC.

This clonotype was detected many times. The V and J genes are TRBV7-2 and TRBJ1-2; tentatively, D is TRBD1 (5 bases). V shed 2 bases and J shed 8 bases, with 12 bases lying between them. The CDR3 sequence is 13 residues long. Per the germline V gene, CDR1 is SGHTA and CDR2 is FQGNSA. The CDR3 DNA reads as TGTGCCAGCAGCTTATGGGGCCCGGGGGGCTACACCTTC. Amino acid sequence: CASSLWGPGGYTF.

This clonotype was recorded at least ten times. This chain joins TRBV6-5 and TRBJ2-7, with D possibly being TRBD2 (6 bases). Deletions cut 6 bases from V and 3 bases from J, with 15 bases between. CDR1 is MNHEY and CDR2 is SVGAGI in the germline V gene. CDR3 length: 14 amino acids. CDR3 in DNA: TGTGCCAGCAGCCCGGTGGCGGAGGGCTACGAGCAGTACTTC. Translating it yields CASSPVAEGYEQYF.

This chain links TRBV12-3 or TRBV12-4 with TRBJ2-2; 9 bases align to TRBD1. J was trimmed by 4 bases and V by 2 bases; bases with no gene match: 2. The CDR3 length is 15 residues. CDR3 DNA: TGTGCCAGCAGTTTATTGACAGGGGGCACCGGGGAGCTGTTTTTT. Translating it yields CASSLLTGGTGELFF.